This TCR beta chain was captured in a study of beta chain features in type 1 diabetes. Study-level findings and limits: Cells with high TCR expression could be over-represented by cDNA sequencing.

This clone has more than one count but fewer than ten. Its antigen is unidentified. The entirety of the isolated RNA underwent reverse transcription, so expressed TCRB transcripts were sequenced. The data were produced by immunoSEQ multiplex PCR, yet TCRdb's version contains in-frame clones alone and is incomplete. The sample holds more than 350,000 clones; 9.5% to 12% are singletons and the top ten take about 0.045%. The CDR3 is made up of 11 amino acids. In germline, CDR1 is LNHDA, CDR2 SQIVND (reference sequence). V lost 8 bases, J lost 5 bases, and 9 bases lay in between. The receptor comes from a woman in her late teens or twenties in good health. The specimen sequenced was naive CD4+ T cells from blood. V usage is TRBV19 and J usage is TRBJ2-5; D remains ambiguous. Here the CDR3 reads CASHVKETQYF. The DNA of the CDR3 is TGTGCCAGTCACGTGAAGGAGACCCAGTACTTC.